These 12 T cell receptor beta chains were all obtained from the same sample, sequenced in a study of blood T cell repertoires in COVID-19. Measured with immunoSEQ multiplex PCR; TCRdb has only the in-frame clones, and not every one. The table lists 310,000 or so clones, approximately 83% of them singletons. The specimen sequenced was peripheral blood. These receptors came from a woman aged 25 to 39 who had recovered from COVID-19.

This chain uses TRBV4-3 with TRBJ2-2, with D hard to call. In germline, CDR1 is LGHNA, CDR2 YSLEER. The CDR3 loop spans 16 amino acids. V was shortened by 0 bases and J by 3 bases, with 11 bases between the two germline ends. The chain's CDR3 is CASSQDAGYDTGELFF. DNA of the CDR3: TGCGCCAGCAGCCAAGATGCCGGGTATGACACCGGGGAGCTGTTTTTT.

This chain connects TRBV5-1 to TRBJ1-2, with 11 bases aligning to TRBD1. The CDR3 contains 14 residues. Germline V gene data show CDR1 as SGHRS and CDR2 as YFSETQ. Losses at the gene ends were 3 bases for V and 8 bases for J; bases not matched to a gene: 6. The CDR3 protein is CASSSDRGREGYTF. Here the CDR3 DNA reads TGCGCCAGCAGCTCGGACAGGGGGCGCGAAGGCTACACCTTC.

This sequence joins TRBV28 and TRBJ2-3; 10 bases are a match to TRBD2. The germline gives CDR1 MDHEN, CDR2 SYDVKM. With 6 bases clipped from V and 5 bases from J, the junction kept 11 bases outside the gene matches. The CDR3 has 16 residues. CDR3 nucleotides: TGTGCCAGCAGCATCGTGGGGCTAGCGGGAGAAGATACGCAGTATTTT. Translation gives CASSIVGLAGEDTQYF.

The rearrangement uses TRBV10-3 and TRBJ2-1, with a possible D match to TRBD2 (6 bases). V gave up 4 bases and J gave up 4 bases, with 8 bases separating them. CDR3 length: 13 amino acids. Germline CDR1 ENHRY, CDR2 SYGVKD. CDR3 nucleotide sequence: TGTGCCATCAGTGGGGACTGGTACAATGAGCAGTTCTTC. This translates into CAISGDWYNEQFF.

Only one count was recorded for this clone. The chain couples TRBV6-4 to TRBJ1-1; tentatively, D is TRBD1 (6 bases). Trimming cost V 9 bases and J 11 bases, with 28 bases left between them. The CDR3 is 15 amino acids. Germline CDR1 is MRHNA and CDR2 is SNTAGT. CDR3 bases: TGTGCCAGACCGAGTAAGGACAGCCGAAGACTAAGGGCTTTCTTT. Protein: CARPSKDSRRLRAFF.

The gene calls are TRBV3-1 (or the pseudogene TRBV3-2) and TRBJ1-2, with D perhaps TRBD1 (6 bases). Germline CDR1 and CDR2: LGHDT and YNNKEL (reference sequence). The CDR3 runs 13 residues. The V and J ends lost 1 base and 10 bases respectively, with 13 bases between them. CDR3: CASSQGQAGDYTF. The CDR3, as DNA: TGTGCCAGCAGCCAAGGACAGGCCGGAGACTACACCTTC.

The chain links TRBV2 to TRBJ1-4, with D hard to call. Looked up from germline, CDR1 is SNHLY and CDR2 is FYNNEI. This CDR3 region has 14 residues. V lost 3 bases to trimming and J lost 2 bases, with 7 bases between them. The chain's CDR3 is CASSDEWTNEKLFF. The DNA of the CDR3 is TGTGCCAGCAGTGATGAGTGGACTAATGAAAAACTGTTTTTT.

This chain joins TRBV6-5 and TRBJ2-7; D is possibly TRBD1 (6 bases). Germline values: CDR1 MNHEY, CDR2 SVGAGI. Trimming took 0 bases from V and 3 from J, leaving 9 bases between them. The CDR3 is 14 residues long. This CDR3 is CASSYSTGLYEQYF. The CDR3 DNA reads as TGTGCCAGCAGTTACTCGACAGGACTCTACGAGCAGTACTTC.

The DNA of the CDR3 is TGCGCCAGCAGTGATAGGCGGGCGGTGTACGAGCAGTACTTC. Translated, it gives CASSDRRAVYEQYF. The rearrangement joins TRBV10-2 to TRBJ2-7; weak D call: TRBD2 (5 bases). The CDR3 is 14 amino acids. Germline V CDR1 and CDR2: WSHSY, SAAADI. V shed 3 bases and J shed 4 bases, with 13 bases lying between them.

The chain couples TRBV5-1 to TRBJ2-2; D is unresolved. CDR3 length: 17 amino acids. The germline CDR1 and CDR2 sequences are SGHRS and YFSETQ. V shed 2 bases and J shed 0 bases, with 14 bases lying between them. The CDR3 DNA is TGCGCCAGCAGCTTATCCAGGCAAAGATCGAACACCGGGGAGCTGTTTTTT. It codes for CASSLSRQRSNTGELFF.

The rearrangement uses TRBV9 and TRBJ2-7; 9 nucleotides align to TRBD2. The CDR3 consists of 16 residues. Germline lookup yields CDR1 SGDLS and CDR2 YYNGEE. Losses at the gene ends were 5 bases for V and 5 bases for J; bases not matched to a gene: 14. The CDR3 bases are TGTGCCAGCAGTGCTGACTCCGGCGGGAGGGCCAACGAGCAGTACTTC. Amino acid sequence: CASSADSGGRANEQYF.

The chain has TRBV12-5 and TRBJ2-7; D may be TRBD1 (5 bases). The CDR3 length is 18 residues. Trimming shortened V by 3 bases and J by 2 bases, and 23 bases separated the two germline ends. Germline assignment: CDR1 LGHNT and CDR2 FRNRAP. The CDR3 coding sequence is TGTGCTAGTGGTTTCTGGCCCCCCGGGCAGGGCATTCCCTACGAGCAGTACTTC. Translating it yields CASGFWPPGQGIPYEQYF. Drawing the rest from reference TRBV12-5 and TRBJ2-7, the complete variable domain is DARVTQTPRHKVTEMGQEVTMRCQPILGHNTVFWYRQTMMQGLELLAYFRNRAPLDDSGMPKDRFSAEMPDATLATLKIQPSEPRDSAVYFCASGFWPPGQGIPYEQYFGPGTRLTVT.